The next 27 T cell receptor beta chains were all read from a single sample in a study of somatic mutations in cytotoxic T cells in rheumatoid arthritis. This table comes from immunoSEQ multiplex PCR, and its TCRdb copy is limited to in-frame clones, with some not included. The sample includes several thousand clones, 74% of them seen just once. The specimen was CD8+ T cells sorted from blood. Receptors were obtained from an adult with rheumatoid arthritis.

The chain carries TRBV15 and TRBJ1-4, with unresolved D. This CDR3 has 14 amino acids. V shed 5 bases and J shed 5 bases, with 12 bases lying between them. CDR1 is LNHNV, CDR2 YYDKDF, per germline (reference sequence). In nucleotides, the CDR3 is TGTGCCACCAGCGAGGGAAACGAAAATGAAAAACTGTTTTTT. Translated: CATSEGNENEKLFF.

V usage is TRBV25-1 and J usage is TRBJ2-7; TRBD2 is a possible D gene (5 bases). The CDR3 length is 14 residues. Looked up from germline, CDR1 is MGHDK and CDR2 is SYGVNS. Trimming cost V 4 bases and J 0 bases, with 10 bases left between them. The DNA of the CDR3 is TGTGCCAGCAGTGGATACGGGAACTCCTACGAGCAGTACTTC. Amino acid sequence: CASSGYGNSYEQYF.

V is TRBV10-3 and J is TRBJ1-2, with unresolved D. CDR1 is ENHRY and CDR2 is SYGVKD in the germline V gene. This CDR3 is built from 13 residues. V dropped 4 bases and J dropped 0 bases, with 6 bases sitting between them. The CDR3 protein is CAISATTNYGYTF. In nucleotides, the CDR3 is TGTGCCATCAGTGCCACAACTAACTATGGCTACACCTTC.

This clone was observed a handful of times. The J gene is TRBJ2-1, the V gene TRBV6-5; possible D gene TRBD2, 6 bases. Germline V gene lookup returns CDR1 MNHEY and CDR2 SVGAGI. This CDR3 has 14 residues. Trimming removed 8 bases from V and 7 bases from J, with 18 bases in between. CDR3 nucleotides: TGTGCCAGCGCTGCGGGGCCCACTGCTAATGAGCAGTTCTTC. Translated, it gives CASAAGPTANEQFF.

The V call is TRBV27, the J call TRBJ1-2, with unresolved D. Trimming left V 6 bases short and J 2 bases short, with 4 bases between. Germline V CDR1 and CDR2: MNHEY, SMNVEV (reference sequence). The CDR3 has 11 amino acids. The CDR3 region is CASRGNYGYTF. CDR3 coding DNA: TGTGCCAGCAGGGGCAACTATGGCTACACCTTC.

The chain recombines TRBV25-1 with TRBJ2-5, with 10 bases lining up with TRBD2. CDR1 is MGHDK, CDR2 SYGVNS, per germline. V was pared by 1 base and J by 1 base, with 6 bases of the junction left unmatched. The length of the CDR3 is 17 residues. DNA for the CDR3: TGTGCCAGCAGTGAATTCCCGACTAGCGGGTTCCAAGAGACCCAGTACTTC. It specifies CASSEFPTSGFQETQYF.

The gene calls are TRBV5-1 and TRBJ2-7, with D hard to call. This CDR3 comprises 11 residues. In germline, CDR1 is SGHRS, CDR2 YFSETQ. Trimming stripped 3 bases from V and 1 base from J, with 2 bases between. DNA of the CDR3: TGCGCCAGCAGCTCGTCCTACGAGCAGTACTTC. This codes for CASSSSYEQYF.

The rearrangement links TRBV6-5 to TRBJ1-1; D ambiguous. V lost 8 bases to trimming and J lost 0 bases, with 10 bases between them. The V gene's germline CDR1 is MNHEY and CDR2 SVGAGI. The CDR3 consists of 13 residues. CDR3 DNA sequence: TGTGCCAGCGGTCACACCATGAACACTGAAGCTTTCTTT. It is translated as CASGHTMNTEAFF.

The CDR3 nucleotides read TGTGCCAGCAGCTTTAGCGGGGGGGACCAAGAGACCCAGTACTTC. This translates into CASSFSGGDQETQYF. The rearrangement links TRBV11-2 to TRBJ2-5, with 11 bases identical to TRBD2. The CDR3 covers 15 residues. Germline lookup yields CDR1 SGHAT and CDR2 FQNNGV. The trim removed 3 bases at V and 0 bases at J, leaving 0 bases unmatched.

V gene TRBV27 combines with J gene TRBJ1-6; D is unresolved. V lost 5 bases, J lost 10 bases, and 12 bases lay in between. From germline, CDR1 is MNHEY and CDR2 SMNVEV (reference sequence). CDR3 size: 13 residues. The CDR3 is CASSPIVGSPLHF. The CDR3 DNA sequence: TGTGCCAGCAGTCCCATTGTCGGGTCACCCCTCCACTTT.

The chain links TRBV28 to TRBJ2-1; 7 bases fit TRBD2. Losses at the gene ends were 2 bases for V and 2 bases for J; bases not matched to a gene: 3. The CDR3 covers 15 residues. Germline CDR1 reads MDHEN; CDR2 reads SYDVKM. The CDR3 reads CASSLLLAPYNEQFF. Here the CDR3 DNA reads TGTGCCAGCAGTTTACTACTAGCGCCCTACAATGAGCAGTTCTTC.

This clone has more than one count but fewer than ten. The chain employs TRBV5-1 and TRBJ1-5; 7 positions match TRBD1. The V segment lost 4 bases and the J segment 4 bases; nucleotides outside the gene matches: 5. This CDR3 is 14 amino acids long. Germline CDR1 reads SGHRS; CDR2 reads YFSETQ. In DNA, the CDR3 is TGCGCCAGCAGCCCACAGGGGTCAAATCAGCCCCAGCATTTT. This encodes CASSPQGSNQPQHF. Variable domain in full (rest from reference TRBV5-1 and TRBJ1-5): KAGVTQTPRYLIKTRGQQVTLSCSPISGHRSVSWYQQTPGQGLQFLFEYFSETQRNKGNFPGRFSGRQFSNSRSEMNVSTLELGDSALYLCASSPQGSNQPQHFGDGTRLSIL.

This clone was counted a few times. The chain couples TRBV4-3 to TRBJ2-1, with TRBD1 identical over 7 bases. V shed 1 base, J shed 5 bases, and the junction held 14 bases outside the gene matches. CDR1 and CDR2 (germline): LGHNA, YSLEER. The CDR3 has 18 amino acids. The CDR3 DNA follows: TGCGCCAGCAGCCAAGCGACGTATTCCCACGGGACAGACAATGAGCAGTTCTTC. This sequence encodes CASSQATYSHGTDNEQFF.

The genes are TRBV5-1 and TRBJ2-1; 9 nucleotides align to TRBD2. This CDR3 is 15 amino acids long. Germline V lookup: CDR1 SGHRS, CDR2 YFSETQ. J was trimmed by 4 bases and V by 4 bases; bases with no gene match: 6. The CDR3 DNA reads as TGCGCCAGCAGCGACCGGACTAGCGCATACAATGAGCAGTTCTTC. This encodes CASSDRTSAYNEQFF.

This chain uses TRBV19 with TRBJ2-7; TRBD2 matches 8 bases. CDR1 and CDR2 from the germline V gene are LNHDA and SQIVND (reference sequence). The length of the CDR3 is 16 residues. V was pared by 7 bases and J by 1 base, with 12 bases of the junction left unmatched. CDR3 sequence reads: CASIPRGREDSYEQYF. The CDR3 DNA follows: TGTGCCAGTATCCCTCGTGGGCGGGAGGATTCCTACGAGCAGTACTTC. The full variable domain, its missing parts supplied by reference TRBV19 and TRBJ2-7, is DGGITQSPKYLFRKEGQNVTLSCEQNLNHDAMYWYRQDPGQGLRLIYYSQIVNDFQKGDIAEGYSVSREKKESFPLTVTSAQKNPTAFYLCASIPRGREDSYEQYFGPGTRLTVT.

The chain links TRBV4-2 to TRBJ1-5; TRBD1 aligns across 8 bases. The CDR3 is 15 residues long. Losses at the gene ends were 2 bases for V and 7 bases for J; bases not matched to a gene: 7. Germline V gene data show CDR1 as LGHNA and CDR2 as YNFKEQ. For the CDR3, the DNA is TGTGCCAGCAGCCAAACAGGGGGTCCTGTGCAGCCCCAGCATTTT. It codes for CASSQTGGPVQPQHF.

This chain links TRBV6-5 with TRBJ2-7, with TRBD1 matching over 7 bases. This CDR3 is 16 amino acids long. Unmatched junction bases numbered 7, after V lost 0 bases and J lost 2 bases. Germline V lookup: CDR1 MNHEY, CDR2 SVGAGI. The CDR3, as DNA: TGTGCCAGCAGTTACTCGAGTAAAAGGGGGCCCTACGAGCAGTACTTC. Its translation: CASSYSSKRGPYEQYF.

The CDR3 DNA is TGTGCCAGCAGCTTAGACACCTCTGGAAACACCATATATTTT. This sequence encodes CASSLDTSGNTIYF. V gene TRBV7-9 combines with J gene TRBJ1-3, with D hard to call. The V and J ends lost 1 base and 0 bases respectively, with 4 bases between them. The CDR3 loop spans 14 amino acids. From germline, CDR1 is SEHNR and CDR2 FQNEAQ (reference sequence).

The chain is built from TRBV5-1 and TRBJ2-7; 7 bases map to TRBD1. Per the germline V gene, CDR1 is SGHRS and CDR2 is YFSETQ. The CDR3 covers 14 residues. The J segment lost 3 bases and the V segment lost 2 bases, leaving 5 bases of the junction unmatched. The DNA for the CDR3 is TGCGCCAGCAGCTTTCGACAGGGTAACTACGAGCAGTACTTC. Its translation: CASSFRQGNYEQYF.

The chain couples TRBV27 to TRBJ2-7; D ambiguous. This CDR3 contains 13 residues. Germline CDR1 reads MNHEY; CDR2 reads SMNVEV (reference sequence). V gave up 3 bases and J gave up 0 bases, with 6 bases separating them. The CDR3: CASSFAGSYEQYF. DNA of the CDR3: TGTGCCAGCAGTTTTGCAGGCTCCTACGAGCAGTACTTC.

The chain carries TRBV2 and TRBJ2-1, with D possibly matching TRBD1 (5 bases). Germline loops: CDR1 SNHLY, CDR2 FYNNEI. V was clipped by 3 bases and J by 5 bases, with 11 bases between them. This CDR3 contains 14 residues. The CDR3 spells CASSDLVGDNEQFF. The CDR3 DNA reads as TGTGCCAGCAGTGATCTAGTAGGGGACAATGAGCAGTTCTTC. The full variable domain, with the rest looked up from reference TRBV2 and TRBJ2-1, is EPEVTQTPSHQVTQMGQEVILRCVPISNHLYFYWYRQILGQKVEFLVSFYNNEISEKSEIFDDQFSVERPDGSNFTLKIRSTKLEDSAMYFCASSDLVGDNEQFFGPGTRLTVL.

The chain is built from TRBV7-2 and TRBJ1-5; weak D call: TRBD1 (6 bases). V lost 3 bases and J 7 bases, leaving 10 bases between the germline ends. The CDR3 is 13 residues long. CDR1 and CDR2 from the germline V gene are SGHTA and FQGNSA. The CDR3 is CASSLQGLQPQHF. The CDR3 DNA reads as TGTGCCAGCAGCTTGCAGGGGTTACAGCCCCAGCATTTT.

The V call is TRBV25-1, the J call TRBJ2-7; D is unclear. The CDR3 consists of 11 residues. V was trimmed by 4 bases and J by 6 bases, leaving 7 bases between them. CDR1 is MGHDK and CDR2 is SYGVNS in the germline V gene. The CDR3: CASSVVGEQYF. The CDR3 coding sequence is TGTGCCAGCAGTGTAGTGGGCGAGCAGTACTTC.

This clone was detected once. The chain couples TRBV4-2 to TRBJ2-1, with D possibly being TRBD2 (5 bases). The CDR3 contains 17 residues. V shed 0 bases and J shed 5 bases, with 17 bases lying between them. Per germline, CDR1 LGHNA and CDR2 YNFKEQ. The CDR3 is CASSQDHRGRGNNEQFF. In nucleotides, the CDR3 is TGTGCCAGCAGCCAAGATCATAGAGGGAGAGGAAACAATGAGCAGTTCTTC.

This sequence joins TRBV29-1 and TRBJ2-1; D might be TRBD2 (6 bases). The length of the CDR3 is 15 residues. The germline V and J ends were trimmed by 0 bases and 9 bases, with 18 bases remaining between them. From germline, CDR1 is SQVTM and CDR2 ANQGSEA. The CDR3, as DNA: TGCAGCGTTGAAGATATAACGGGGACTCTGATTGAGCAGTTCTTC. It specifies CSVEDITGTLIEQFF.

J is TRBJ1-4 and V is TRBV9; D remains ambiguous. Trimming took 8 bases from V and 8 from J, leaving 13 bases between them. Germline V gene sequence: CDR1 SGDLS, CDR2 YYNGEE. This CDR3 has 12 residues. The CDR3 region is CASSPGAEKLFF. The CDR3 nucleotides read TGTGCCAGTTCGCCTGGAGCGGAAAAACTGTTTTTT.

The chain employs TRBV14 and TRBJ2-7, with 7 bases matching TRBD1. Germline CDR1 and CDR2: SGHDN and FVKESK. V trimming: 4 bases; J trimming: 3 bases; junction bases outside the gene matches: 9. This CDR3 has 15 amino acids. The CDR3 here is CASSPRQGTGYEQYF. The DNA for the CDR3 is TGTGCCAGCAGCCCCCGACAGGGAACTGGCTACGAGCAGTACTTC. The whole variable domain, remainder taken from reference TRBV14 and TRBJ2-7, is EAGVTQFPSHSVIEKGQTVTLRCDPISGHDNLYWYRRVMGKEIKFLLHFVKESKQDESGMPNNRFLAERTGGTYSTLKVQPAELEDSGVYFCASSPRQGTGYEQYFGPGTRLTVT.